The source of this T cell receptor (beta chain) is a study of CD8 T cells in Susac syndrome. Overall study findings and caveats: Regarding the TCR sequencing and HLA analysis, the study admitted that a relatively small number of individuals were involved.

The CDR3 runs to 16 residues. V dropped 0 bases and J dropped 6; count of bases not matched to a gene: 10. Germline CDR1 is GTSNPN and CDR2 is SVGIG (reference sequence). To note about this clonotype: Its antigen is still unknown.

The authors reverse transcribed 0.5 to 1 ug RNA with random hexamers. Amplification of the TCR beta CDR3 was carried out by immunoSEQ multiplex PCR, which spanned a total of 54 Vbeta and 13 Jbeta segments. MiXCR, run by TCRdb on the immunoSEQ multiplex PCR reads, gives a single entry per CDR3 protein. The table lists about 300,000 distinct CDR3 sequences, just over 90% of them singletons. Negative isolation was used for CD8+ and CD4+ T cells and FACS enrichment for TEMRA cells. What was sequenced was CD4+ T cells from PBMCs. This TCR was recovered from a human donor with multiple sclerosis. The chain combines TRBV30 with TRBJ1-5; 8 bases agree with TRBD1. Written as DNA, the CDR3 is TGTGCCTGGAGTGTACTGGGCAGGGGGCTGGGTCAGCCCCAGCATTTT. Translation gives CAWSVLGRGLGQPQHF.